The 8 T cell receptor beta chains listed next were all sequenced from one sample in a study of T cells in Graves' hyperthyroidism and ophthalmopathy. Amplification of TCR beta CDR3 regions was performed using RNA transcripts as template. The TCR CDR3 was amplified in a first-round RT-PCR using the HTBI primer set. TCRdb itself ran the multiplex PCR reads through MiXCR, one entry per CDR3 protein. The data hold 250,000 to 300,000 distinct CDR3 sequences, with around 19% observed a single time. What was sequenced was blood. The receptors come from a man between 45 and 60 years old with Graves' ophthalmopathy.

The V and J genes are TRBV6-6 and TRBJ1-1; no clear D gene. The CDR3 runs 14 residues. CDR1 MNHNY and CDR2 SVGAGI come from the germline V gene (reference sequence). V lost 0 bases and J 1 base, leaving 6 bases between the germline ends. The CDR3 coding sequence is TGTGCCAGCAGTTACTCGGGGTCGAACACTGAAGCTTTCTTT. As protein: CASSYSGSNTEAFF.

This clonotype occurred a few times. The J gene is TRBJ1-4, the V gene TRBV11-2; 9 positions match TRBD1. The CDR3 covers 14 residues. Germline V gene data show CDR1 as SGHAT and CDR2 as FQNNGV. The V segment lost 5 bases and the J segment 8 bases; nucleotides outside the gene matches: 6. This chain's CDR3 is CASSIQGQGEKLFF. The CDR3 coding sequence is TGTGCCAGCAGCATCCAAGGACAGGGGGAAAAACTGTTTTTT.

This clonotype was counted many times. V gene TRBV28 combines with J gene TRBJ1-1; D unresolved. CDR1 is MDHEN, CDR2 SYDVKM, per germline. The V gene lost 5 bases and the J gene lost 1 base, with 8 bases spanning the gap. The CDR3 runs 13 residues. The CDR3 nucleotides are TGTGCCAGCAGTCGAACGCGGAACACTGAAGCTTTCTTT. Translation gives CASSRTRNTEAFF.

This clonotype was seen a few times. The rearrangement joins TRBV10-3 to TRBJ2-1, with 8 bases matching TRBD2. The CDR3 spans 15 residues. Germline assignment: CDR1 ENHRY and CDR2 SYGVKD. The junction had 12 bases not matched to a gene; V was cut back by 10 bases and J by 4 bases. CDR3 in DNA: TGTGCCACCGCCCCTACTAGCGGAGCTTACAATGAGCAGTTCTTC. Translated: CATAPTSGAYNEQFF.

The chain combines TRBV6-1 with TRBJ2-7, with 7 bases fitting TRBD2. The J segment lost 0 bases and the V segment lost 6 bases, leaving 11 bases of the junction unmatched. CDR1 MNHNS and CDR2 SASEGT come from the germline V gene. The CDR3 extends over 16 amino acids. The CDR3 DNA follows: TGTGCCAGCAGCCTAGCGACTAGCCTCAGCTCCTACGAGCAGTACTTC. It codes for CASSLATSLSSYEQYF.

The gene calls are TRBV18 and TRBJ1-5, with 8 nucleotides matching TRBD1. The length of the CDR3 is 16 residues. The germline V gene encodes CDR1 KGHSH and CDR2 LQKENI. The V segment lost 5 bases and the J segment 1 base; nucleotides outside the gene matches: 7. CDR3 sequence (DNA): TGTGCCAGCTCATCCTCGACAGGGGCAAGCAATCAGCCCCAGCATTTT. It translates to CASSSSTGASNQPQHF.

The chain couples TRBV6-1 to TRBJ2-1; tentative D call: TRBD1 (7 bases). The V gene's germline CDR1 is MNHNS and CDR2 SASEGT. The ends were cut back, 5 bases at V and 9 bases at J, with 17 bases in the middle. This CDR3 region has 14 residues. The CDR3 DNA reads TGTGCCAGCAGTCCTCGGAGGGGGCAGGGTGAGCAGTTCTTC. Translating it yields CASSPRRGQGEQFF.

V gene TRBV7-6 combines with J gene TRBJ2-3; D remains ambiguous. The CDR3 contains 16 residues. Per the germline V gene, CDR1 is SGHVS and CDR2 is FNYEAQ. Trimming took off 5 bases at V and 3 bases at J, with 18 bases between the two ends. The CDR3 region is CASSPIGSGTTDTQYF. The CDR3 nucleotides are TGTGCCAGCAGCCCAATAGGTTCCGGCACAACAGATACGCAGTATTTT.